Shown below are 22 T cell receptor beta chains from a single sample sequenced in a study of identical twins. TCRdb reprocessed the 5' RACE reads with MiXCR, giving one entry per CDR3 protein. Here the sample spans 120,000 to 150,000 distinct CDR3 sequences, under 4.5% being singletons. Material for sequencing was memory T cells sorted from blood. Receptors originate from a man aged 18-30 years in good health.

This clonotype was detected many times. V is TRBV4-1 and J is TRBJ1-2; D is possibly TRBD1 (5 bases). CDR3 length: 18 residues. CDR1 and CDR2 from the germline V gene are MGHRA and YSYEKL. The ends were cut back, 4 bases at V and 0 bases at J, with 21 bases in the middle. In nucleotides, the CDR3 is TGCGCCAGCAGCCCACCAATTGGGACCGTAAATGCTAACTATGGCTACACCTTC. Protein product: CASSPPIGTVNANYGYTF.

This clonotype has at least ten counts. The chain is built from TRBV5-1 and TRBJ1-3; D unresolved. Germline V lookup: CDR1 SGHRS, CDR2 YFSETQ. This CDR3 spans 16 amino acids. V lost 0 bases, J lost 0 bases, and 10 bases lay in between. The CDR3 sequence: CASSLVPGNSGNTIYF. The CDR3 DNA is TGCGCCAGCAGCTTGGTCCCAGGAAACTCTGGAAACACCATATATTTT.

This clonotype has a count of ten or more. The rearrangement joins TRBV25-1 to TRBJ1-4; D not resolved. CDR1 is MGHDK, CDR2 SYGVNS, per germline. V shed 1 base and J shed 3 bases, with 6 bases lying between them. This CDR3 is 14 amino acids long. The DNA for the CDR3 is TGTGCCAGCAGTGAATGGAGCCCTAATGAAAAACTGTTTTTT. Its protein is CASSEWSPNEKLFF.

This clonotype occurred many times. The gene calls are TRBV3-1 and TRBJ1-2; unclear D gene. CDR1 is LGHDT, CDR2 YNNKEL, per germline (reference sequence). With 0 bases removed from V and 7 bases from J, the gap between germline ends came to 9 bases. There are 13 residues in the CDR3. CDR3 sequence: CASSQEGFRGYTF. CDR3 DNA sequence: TGTGCCAGCAGCCAAGAGGGATTCCGTGGCTACACCTTC.

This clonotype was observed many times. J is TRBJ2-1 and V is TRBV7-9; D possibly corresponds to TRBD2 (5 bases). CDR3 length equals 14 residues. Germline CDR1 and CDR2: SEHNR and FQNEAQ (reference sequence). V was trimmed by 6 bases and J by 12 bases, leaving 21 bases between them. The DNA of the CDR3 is TGTGCCAGCAGTTACGCCACTAGTGCTAGAAGGCAGTTCTTC. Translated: CASSYATSARRQFF.

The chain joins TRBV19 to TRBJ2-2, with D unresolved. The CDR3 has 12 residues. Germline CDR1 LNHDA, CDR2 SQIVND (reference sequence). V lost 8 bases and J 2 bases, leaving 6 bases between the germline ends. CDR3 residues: CASGRNTGELFF. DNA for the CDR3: TGTGCCAGTGGTCGAAACACCGGGGAGCTGTTTTTT.

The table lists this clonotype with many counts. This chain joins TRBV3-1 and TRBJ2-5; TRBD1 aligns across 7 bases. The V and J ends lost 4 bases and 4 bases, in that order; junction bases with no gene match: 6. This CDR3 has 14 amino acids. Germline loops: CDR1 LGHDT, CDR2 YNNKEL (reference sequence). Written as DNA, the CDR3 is TGTGCCAGCAGCCTGCGGACAGGTCCAGAGACCCAGTACTTC. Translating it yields CASSLRTGPETQYF.

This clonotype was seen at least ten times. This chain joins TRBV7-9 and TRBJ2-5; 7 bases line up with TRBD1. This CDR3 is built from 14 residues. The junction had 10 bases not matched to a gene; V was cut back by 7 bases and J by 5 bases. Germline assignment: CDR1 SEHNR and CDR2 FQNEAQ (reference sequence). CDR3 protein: CASITGTAGETQYF. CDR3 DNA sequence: TGTGCCAGCATCACCGGGACAGCCGGGGAGACCCAGTACTTC.

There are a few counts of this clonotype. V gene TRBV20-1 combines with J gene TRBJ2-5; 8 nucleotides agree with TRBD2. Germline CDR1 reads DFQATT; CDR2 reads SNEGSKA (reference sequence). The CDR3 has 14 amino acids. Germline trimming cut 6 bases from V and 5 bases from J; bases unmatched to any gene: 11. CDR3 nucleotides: TGCAGTGCCGGCAGGGTAGCGGGACGGGAGACCCAGTACTTC. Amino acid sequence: CSAGRVAGRETQYF.

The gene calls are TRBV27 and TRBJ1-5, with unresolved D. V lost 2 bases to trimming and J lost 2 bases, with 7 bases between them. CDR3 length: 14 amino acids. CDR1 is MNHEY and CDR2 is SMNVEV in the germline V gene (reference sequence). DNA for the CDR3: TGTGCCAGCAGTTTAGGGGTGGGCAATCAGCCCCAGCATTTT. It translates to CASSLGVGNQPQHF.

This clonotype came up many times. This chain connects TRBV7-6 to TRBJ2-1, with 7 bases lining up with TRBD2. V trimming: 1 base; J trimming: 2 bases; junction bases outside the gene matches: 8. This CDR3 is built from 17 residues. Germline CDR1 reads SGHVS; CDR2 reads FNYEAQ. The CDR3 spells CASSLEARLAAYNEQFF. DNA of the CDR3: TGTGCCAGCAGCTTAGAGGCTCGGCTAGCGGCCTACAATGAGCAGTTCTTC.

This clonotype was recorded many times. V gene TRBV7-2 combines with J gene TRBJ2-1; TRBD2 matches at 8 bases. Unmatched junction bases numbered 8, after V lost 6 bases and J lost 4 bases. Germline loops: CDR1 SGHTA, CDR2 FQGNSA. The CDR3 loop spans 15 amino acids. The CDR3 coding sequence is TGTGCCAGCAGGGGGGGACTAGGGACATACAATGAGCAGTTCTTC. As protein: CASRGGLGTYNEQFF.

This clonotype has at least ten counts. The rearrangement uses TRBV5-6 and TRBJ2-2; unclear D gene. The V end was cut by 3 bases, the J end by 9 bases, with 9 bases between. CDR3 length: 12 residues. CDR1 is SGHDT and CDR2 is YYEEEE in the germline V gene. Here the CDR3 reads CASSYTGRELFF. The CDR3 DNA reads TGTGCCAGCAGCTATACGGGCCGGGAGCTGTTTTTT.

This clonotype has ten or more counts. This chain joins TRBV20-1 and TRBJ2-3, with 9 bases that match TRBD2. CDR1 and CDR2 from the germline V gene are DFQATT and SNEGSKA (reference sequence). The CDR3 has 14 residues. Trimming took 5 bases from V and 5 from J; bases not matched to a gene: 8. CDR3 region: CSAVREGRRDTQYF. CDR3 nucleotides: TGCAGTGCTGTGCGGGAGGGCCGGAGAGATACGCAGTATTTT.

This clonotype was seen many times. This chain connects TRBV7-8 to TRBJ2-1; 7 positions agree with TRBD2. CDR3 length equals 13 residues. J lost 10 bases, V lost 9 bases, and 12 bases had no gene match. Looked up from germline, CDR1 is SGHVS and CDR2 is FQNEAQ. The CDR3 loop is CASQRLAPGEQFF. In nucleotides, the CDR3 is TGTGCCAGTCAAAGACTAGCCCCCGGGGAGCAGTTCTTC.

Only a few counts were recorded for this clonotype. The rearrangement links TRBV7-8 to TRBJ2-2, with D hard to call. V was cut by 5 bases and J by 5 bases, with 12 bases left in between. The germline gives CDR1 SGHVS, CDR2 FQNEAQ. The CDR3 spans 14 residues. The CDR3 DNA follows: TGTGCCAGCAGCCATTATGCACGGACCGGGGAGCTGTTTTTT. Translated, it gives CASSHYARTGELFF. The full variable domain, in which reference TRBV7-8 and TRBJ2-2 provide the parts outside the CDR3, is GAGVSQSPRYKVAKRGQDVALRCDPISGHVSLFWYQQALGQGPEFLTYFQNEAQLDKSGLPSDRFFAERPEGSVSTLKIQRTQQEDSAVYLCASSHYARTGELFFGEGSRLTVL.

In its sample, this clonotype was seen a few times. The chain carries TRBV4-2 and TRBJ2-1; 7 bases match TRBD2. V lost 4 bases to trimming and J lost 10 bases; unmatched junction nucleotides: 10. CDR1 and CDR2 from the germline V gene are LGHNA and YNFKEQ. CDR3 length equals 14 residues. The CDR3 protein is CASSRGEGLMEQFF. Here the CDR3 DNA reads TGTGCCAGCAGCCGAGGGGAGGGCCTAATGGAGCAGTTCTTC.

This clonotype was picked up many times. CDR3 region: CAIRKTGPEGETQYF. The CDR3 coding sequence is TGTGCCATCAGGAAAACAGGGCCGGAGGGAGAGACCCAGTACTTC. The J gene is TRBJ2-5, the V gene TRBV10-3; tentatively, D is TRBD1 or TRBD2 (6 bases each). CDR1 ENHRY and CDR2 SYGVKD come from the germline V gene. Trimming cost V 6 bases and J 4 bases, with 18 bases left between them. CDR3 length equals 15 residues.

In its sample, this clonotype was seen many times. CDR3 in DNA: TGTGCCAGCAGTCAGACAGGGGGCCTCACCGGGGAGCTGTTTTTT. As protein: CASSQTGGLTGELFF. The rearrangement links TRBV12-3 or TRBV12-4 to TRBJ2-2; 10 nucleotides line up with TRBD1. The ends lost 5 bases at V and 4 bases at J; junction bases unmatched: 4. The CDR3 has 15 amino acids.

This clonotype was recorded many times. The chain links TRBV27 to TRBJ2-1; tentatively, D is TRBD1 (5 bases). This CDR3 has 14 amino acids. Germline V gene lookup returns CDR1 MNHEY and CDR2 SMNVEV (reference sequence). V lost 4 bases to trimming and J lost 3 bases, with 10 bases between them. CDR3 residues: CASSSQGNYNEQFF. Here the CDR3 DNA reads TGTGCCAGCAGTTCGCAGGGAAACTACAATGAGCAGTTCTTC.

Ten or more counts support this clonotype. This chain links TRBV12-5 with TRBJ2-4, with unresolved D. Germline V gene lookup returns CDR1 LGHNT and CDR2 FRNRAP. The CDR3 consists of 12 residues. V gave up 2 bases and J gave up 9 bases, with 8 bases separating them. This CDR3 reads CASGLLGGIQYF. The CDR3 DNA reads TGTGCTAGTGGTTTGTTGGGTGGCATTCAGTACTTC. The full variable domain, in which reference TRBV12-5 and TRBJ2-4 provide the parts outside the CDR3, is DARVTQTPRHKVTEMGQEVTMRCQPILGHNTVFWYRQTMMQGLELLAYFRNRAPLDDSGMPKDRFSAEMPDATLATLKIQPSEPRDSAVYFCASGLLGGIQYFGAGTRLSVL.

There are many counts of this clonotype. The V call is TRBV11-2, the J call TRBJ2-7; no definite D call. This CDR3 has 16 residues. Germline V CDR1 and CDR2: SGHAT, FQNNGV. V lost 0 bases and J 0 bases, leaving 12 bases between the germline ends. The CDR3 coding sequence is TGTGCCAGCAGCTTAGAATCTCCCCGGAGCTCCTACGAGCAGTACGTC. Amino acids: CASSLESPRSSYEQYV.